This TCR beta chain was identified during a study of early T cells in non-severe SARS-CoV-2 infection. In the study overall: Unpaired chains resulted from sequencing bulk RNA of unsorted whole blood.

Unique molecular identifiers were attached to individual cDNA molecules. Via MiXCR, TCRdb re-called the 5' RACE reads, giving one row per CDR3 protein. The sample lists about 32,000 distinct CDR3 sequences; about 5% were seen once. The CDR3 has 12 residues. Germline V lookup: CDR1 SGHTA, CDR2 FQGNSA. V gave up 1 base and J gave up 4 bases, with 4 bases separating them. This clonotype was picked up many times. The origin of this receptor is an adult who was a healthcare worker with PCR-confirmed SARS-CoV-2 infection or an uninfected control (not recorded which). Sequences were obtained from whole blood. The genes are TRBV7-2 and TRBJ1-1; the D is unclear. CDR3 coding DNA: TGTGCCAGCAGCTTAGGTCTCACTGAAGCTTTCTTT. It specifies CASSLGLTEAFF.